The T cell receptor (beta chain) described here comes from a study of T-cell memory formation after mild COVID-19. From germline, CDR1 is WNHNN and CDR2 SYGVQD (reference sequence). Trimming removed 8 bases from V and 7 bases from J, with 14 bases in between. This CDR3 has 13 residues. UMIs and sample barcodes were carried by the TCR alpha and TCR beta cDNA libraries that 5'RACE produced using constant-segment primers. TCRdb recomputed calls from the 5' RACE reads with MiXCR, one row per CDR3 protein. The table shows about 360,000 distinct CDR3 sequences, with roughly 14% occurring only once. The sequenced sample was PBMCs or a T cell subset sorted from them (not recorded which). This chain uses TRBV10-1 with TRBJ2-2; D is ambiguous. The clonotype was recovered from a man between 18 and 29 years old who had mild COVID-19 (a few samples of this study predate the infection). Cell type and time point are not known. CDR3 amino acids: CASCREMDGELFF. In nucleotides, the CDR3 is TGCGCCAGCTGTCGCGAGATGGACGGGGAGCTGTTTTTT.